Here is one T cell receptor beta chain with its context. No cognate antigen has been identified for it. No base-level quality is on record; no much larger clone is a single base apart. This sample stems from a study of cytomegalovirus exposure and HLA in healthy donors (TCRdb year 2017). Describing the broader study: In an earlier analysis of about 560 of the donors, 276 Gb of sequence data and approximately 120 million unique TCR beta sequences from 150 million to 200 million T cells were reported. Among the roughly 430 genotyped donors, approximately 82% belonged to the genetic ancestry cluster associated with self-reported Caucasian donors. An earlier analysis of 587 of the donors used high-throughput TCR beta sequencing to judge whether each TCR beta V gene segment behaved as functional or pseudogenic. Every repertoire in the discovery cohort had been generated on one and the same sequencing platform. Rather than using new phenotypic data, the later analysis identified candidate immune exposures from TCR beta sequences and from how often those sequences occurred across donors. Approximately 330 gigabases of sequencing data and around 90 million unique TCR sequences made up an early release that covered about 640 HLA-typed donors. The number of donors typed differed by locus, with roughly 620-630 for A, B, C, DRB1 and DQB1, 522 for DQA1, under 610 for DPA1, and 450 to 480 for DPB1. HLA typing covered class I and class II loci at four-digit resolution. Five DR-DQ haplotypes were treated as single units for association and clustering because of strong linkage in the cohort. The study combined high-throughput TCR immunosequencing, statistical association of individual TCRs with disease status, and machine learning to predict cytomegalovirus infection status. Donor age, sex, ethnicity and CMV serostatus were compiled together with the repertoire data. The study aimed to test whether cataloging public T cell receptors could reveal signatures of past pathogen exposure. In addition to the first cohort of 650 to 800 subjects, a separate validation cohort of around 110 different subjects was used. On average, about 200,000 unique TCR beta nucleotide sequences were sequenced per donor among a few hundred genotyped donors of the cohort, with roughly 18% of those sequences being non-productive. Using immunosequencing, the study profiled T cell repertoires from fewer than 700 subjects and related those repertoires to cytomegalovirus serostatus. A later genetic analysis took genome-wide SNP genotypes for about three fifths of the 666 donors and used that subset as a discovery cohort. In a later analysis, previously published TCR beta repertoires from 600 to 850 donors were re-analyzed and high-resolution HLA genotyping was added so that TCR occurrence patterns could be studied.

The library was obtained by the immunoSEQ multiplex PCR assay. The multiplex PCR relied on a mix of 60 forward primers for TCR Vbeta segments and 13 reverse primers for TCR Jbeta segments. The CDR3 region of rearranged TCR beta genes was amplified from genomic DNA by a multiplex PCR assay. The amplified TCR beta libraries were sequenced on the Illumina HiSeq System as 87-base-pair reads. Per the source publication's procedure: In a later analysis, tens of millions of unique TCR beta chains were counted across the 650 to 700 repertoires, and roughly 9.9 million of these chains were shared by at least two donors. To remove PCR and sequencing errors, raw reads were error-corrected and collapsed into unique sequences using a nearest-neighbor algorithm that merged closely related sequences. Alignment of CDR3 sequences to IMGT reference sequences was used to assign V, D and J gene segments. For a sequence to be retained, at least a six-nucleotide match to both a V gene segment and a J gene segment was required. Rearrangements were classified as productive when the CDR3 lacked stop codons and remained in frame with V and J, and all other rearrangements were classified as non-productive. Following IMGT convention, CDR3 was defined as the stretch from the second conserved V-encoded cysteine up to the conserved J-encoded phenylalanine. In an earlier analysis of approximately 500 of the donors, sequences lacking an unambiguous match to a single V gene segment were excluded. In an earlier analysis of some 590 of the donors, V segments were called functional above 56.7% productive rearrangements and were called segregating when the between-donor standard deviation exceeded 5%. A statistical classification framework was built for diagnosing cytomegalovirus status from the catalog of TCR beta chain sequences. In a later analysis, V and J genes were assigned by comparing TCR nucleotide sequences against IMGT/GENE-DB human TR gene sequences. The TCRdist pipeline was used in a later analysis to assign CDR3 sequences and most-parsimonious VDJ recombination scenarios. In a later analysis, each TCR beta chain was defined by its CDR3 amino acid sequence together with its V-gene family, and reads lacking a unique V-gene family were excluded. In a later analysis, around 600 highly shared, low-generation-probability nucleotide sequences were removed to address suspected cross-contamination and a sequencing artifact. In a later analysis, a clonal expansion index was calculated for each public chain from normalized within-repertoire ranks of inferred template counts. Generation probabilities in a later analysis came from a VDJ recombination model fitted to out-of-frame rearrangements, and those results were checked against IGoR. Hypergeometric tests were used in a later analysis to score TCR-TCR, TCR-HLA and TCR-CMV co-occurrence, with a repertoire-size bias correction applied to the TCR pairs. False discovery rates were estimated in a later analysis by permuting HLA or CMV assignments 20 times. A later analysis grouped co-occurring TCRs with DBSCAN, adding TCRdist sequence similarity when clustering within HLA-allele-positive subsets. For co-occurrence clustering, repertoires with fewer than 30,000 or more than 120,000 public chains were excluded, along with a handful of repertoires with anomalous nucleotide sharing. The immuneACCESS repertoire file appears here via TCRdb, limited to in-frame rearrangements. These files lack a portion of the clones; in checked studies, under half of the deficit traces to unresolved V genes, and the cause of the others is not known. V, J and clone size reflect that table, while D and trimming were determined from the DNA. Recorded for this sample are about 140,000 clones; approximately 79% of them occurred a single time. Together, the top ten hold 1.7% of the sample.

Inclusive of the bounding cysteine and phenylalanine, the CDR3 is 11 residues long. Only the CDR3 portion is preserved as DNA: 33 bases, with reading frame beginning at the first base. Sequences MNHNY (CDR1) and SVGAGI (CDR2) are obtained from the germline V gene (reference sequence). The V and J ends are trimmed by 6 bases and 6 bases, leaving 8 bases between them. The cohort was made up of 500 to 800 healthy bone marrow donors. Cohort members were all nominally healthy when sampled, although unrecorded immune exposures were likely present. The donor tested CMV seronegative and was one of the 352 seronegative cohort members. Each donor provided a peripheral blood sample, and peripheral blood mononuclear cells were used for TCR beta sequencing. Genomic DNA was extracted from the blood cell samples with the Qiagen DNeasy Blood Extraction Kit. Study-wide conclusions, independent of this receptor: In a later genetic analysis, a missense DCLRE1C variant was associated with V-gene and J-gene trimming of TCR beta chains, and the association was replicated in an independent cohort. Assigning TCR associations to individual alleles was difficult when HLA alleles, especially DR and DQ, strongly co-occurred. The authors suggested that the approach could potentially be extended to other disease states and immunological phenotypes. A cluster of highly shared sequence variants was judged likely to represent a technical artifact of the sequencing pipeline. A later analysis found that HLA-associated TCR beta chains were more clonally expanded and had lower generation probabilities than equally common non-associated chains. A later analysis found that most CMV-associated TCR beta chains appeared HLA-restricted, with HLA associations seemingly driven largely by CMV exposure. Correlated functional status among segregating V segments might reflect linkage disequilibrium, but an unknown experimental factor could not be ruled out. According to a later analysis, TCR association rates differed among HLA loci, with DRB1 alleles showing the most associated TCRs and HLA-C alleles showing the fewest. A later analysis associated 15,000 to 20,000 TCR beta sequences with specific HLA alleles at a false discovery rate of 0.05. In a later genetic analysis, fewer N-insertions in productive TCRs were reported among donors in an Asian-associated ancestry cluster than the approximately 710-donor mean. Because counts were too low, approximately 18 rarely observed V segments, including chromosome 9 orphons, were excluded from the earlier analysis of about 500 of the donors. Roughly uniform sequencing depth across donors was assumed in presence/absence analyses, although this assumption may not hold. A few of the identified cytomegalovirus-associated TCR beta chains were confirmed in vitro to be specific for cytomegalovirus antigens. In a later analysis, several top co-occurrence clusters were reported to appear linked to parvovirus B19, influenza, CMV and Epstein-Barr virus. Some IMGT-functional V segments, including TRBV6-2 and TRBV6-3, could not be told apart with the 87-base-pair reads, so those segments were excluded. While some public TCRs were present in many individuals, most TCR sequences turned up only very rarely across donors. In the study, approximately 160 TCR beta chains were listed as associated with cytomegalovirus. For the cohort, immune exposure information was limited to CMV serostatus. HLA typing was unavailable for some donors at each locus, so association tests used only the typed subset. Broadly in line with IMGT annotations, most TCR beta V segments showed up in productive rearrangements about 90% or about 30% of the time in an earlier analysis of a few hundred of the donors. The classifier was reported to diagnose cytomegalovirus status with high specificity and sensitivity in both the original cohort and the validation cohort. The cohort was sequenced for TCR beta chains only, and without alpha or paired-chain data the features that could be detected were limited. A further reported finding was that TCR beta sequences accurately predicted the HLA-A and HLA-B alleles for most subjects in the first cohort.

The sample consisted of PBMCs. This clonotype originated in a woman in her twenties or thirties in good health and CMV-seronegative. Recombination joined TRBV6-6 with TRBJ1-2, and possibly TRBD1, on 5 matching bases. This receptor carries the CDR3 CASRPTDGYTF. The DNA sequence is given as TGTGCCAGCAGACCGACAGATGGCTACACCTTC.